This T cell receptor beta chain was found in a study of shared clonotypes between healthy human individuals. Study summary: Every donor yielded three CD4 naive, three CD4 memory, two CD8 naive and one CD8 memory plate. Study-wide findings and caveats: Rarefaction showed that sequencing of sorted subsets was incomplete (despite large depth).

Sequencing was performed with immunoSEQ multiplex PCR; in TCRdb, only in-frame clones are kept and a portion is missing. Of 950,000 to 1,100,000 clones in the sample, around 74% are singletons; the top ten hold 1.4% to 1.5%. Of note for this clone: Its target is unknown.

This CDR3 spans 15 amino acids. The ends lost 1 base at V and 5 bases at J; junction bases unmatched: 5. Germline V gene sequence: CDR1 SGHRS, CDR2 YFSETQ. The receptor was isolated from a young man in good health. Sequencing input: memory CD4+ T cells sorted from blood. Subset reported: CD45RA-negative fraction. The rearrangement links TRBV5-1 to TRBJ1-4; 7 nucleotides line up with TRBD1. The DNA of the CDR3 is TGCGCCAGCAGCTTGTATGACAGGGTGAATGAAAAACTGTTTTTT. Its translation: CASSLYDRVNEKLFF.